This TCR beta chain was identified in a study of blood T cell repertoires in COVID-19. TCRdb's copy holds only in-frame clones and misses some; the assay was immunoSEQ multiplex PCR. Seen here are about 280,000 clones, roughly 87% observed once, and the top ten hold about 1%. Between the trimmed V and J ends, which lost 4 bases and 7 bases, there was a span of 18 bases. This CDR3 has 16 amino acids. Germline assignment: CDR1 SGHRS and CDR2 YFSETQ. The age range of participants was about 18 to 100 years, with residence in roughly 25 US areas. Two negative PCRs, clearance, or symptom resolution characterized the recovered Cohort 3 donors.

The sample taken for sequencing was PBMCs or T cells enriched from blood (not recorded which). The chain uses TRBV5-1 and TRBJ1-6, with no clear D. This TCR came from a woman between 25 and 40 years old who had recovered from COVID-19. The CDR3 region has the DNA TGCGCCAGCAGCCCGGCGGGTGACGGAGAGAATTCACCCCTCCACTTT. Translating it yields CASSPAGDGENSPLHF.